This passage covers 3 T cell receptor beta chains from one sample sequenced in a study of cytomegalovirus exposure and HLA in healthy donors. With 60 Vbeta and 13 Jbeta primers, the PCR was carried out. The repertoire was sequenced with immunoSEQ multiplex PCR; TCRdb's copy has only in-frame clones and lacks some. The repertoire holds about 150,000 clones, with roughly three fifths as singletons. The material sequenced was PBMCs. The receptors shown here come from a male donor in good health and CMV-seronegative.

V is TRBV4-1 and J is TRBJ1-1, with D possibly TRBD1 on 6 matching bases. CDR1 is MGHRA, CDR2 YSYEKL, per germline. V was clipped by 3 bases and J by 3 bases, with 11 bases between them. The CDR3 totals 14 residues. CDR3 amino acids: CASSQGTGYTEAFF. DNA of the CDR3: TGCGCCAGCAGCCAGGGTACAGGGTACACTGAAGCTTTCTTT.

V usage is TRBV30 and J usage is TRBJ1-2; TRBD1 agrees at 9 bases. This CDR3 has 13 amino acids. The trim removed 4 bases at V and 8 bases at J, leaving 8 bases unmatched. Germline CDR1 and CDR2: GTSNPN and SVGIG (reference sequence). The DNA of the CDR3 is TGTGCCTGGAACCTGGGGACAGGGTCCGGCTACACCTTC. As protein: CAWNLGTGSGYTF.

V is TRBV6-5 and J is TRBJ1-6; D possibly corresponds to TRBD1 (5 bases). The CDR3 extends over 15 amino acids. Trimming stripped 7 bases from V and 12 bases from J, with 22 bases between. Germline V CDR1 and CDR2: MNHEY, SVGAGI. This chain's CDR3 is CASTPTQGLRLPLHF. The CDR3 DNA reads as TGTGCCAGCACCCCCACCCAGGGCCTCCGGTTACCCCTCCACTTT.